The 31 T cell receptor beta chains reported below all come from one sample, sequenced in a study of vaccination and CD4 T cells after COVID-19. Which antigens these TCRs recognize remains unknown. At the Johns Hopkins FTIC core, DNA taken from cultured CD4+ T cells was sequenced by way of the Oncomine TCR Beta short-read assay. MiXCR, run by TCRdb on the PCR reads, gives a single entry per CDR3 protein. The sample carries 15,000 to 19,000 distinct CDR3 sequences, 58% recorded once. The sample's treatment: approximately 9-day PBMC culture with coronavirus spike peptide pools or control peptides (ViraFEST assay). Sequences were obtained from CD4+ T cells from blood, cultured in vitro. The receptors originated from a human donor who had recovered from COVID-19.

V and J are TRBV12-3 or TRBV12-4 and TRBJ1-6, with unresolved D. The V gene lost 3 bases and the J gene lost 8 bases, with 14 bases spanning the gap. The CDR3 spans 15 residues. CDR3 nucleotides: TGTGCCAGCAGTTTGGCATATGGGAGTGATTCACCCCTCCACTTT. It is translated as CASSLAYGSDSPLHF.

This clonotype was seen a handful of times. The CDR3 spells CASSLAGGPSNQPQHF. CDR3 sequence (DNA): TGTGCCAGTAGTTTGGCAGGGGGACCAAGCAATCAGCCCCAGCATTTT. This rearrangement joins TRBV19 to TRBJ1-5, with TRBD1 matching over 7 bases. The CDR3 runs to 16 residues. Germline CDR1 is LNHDA and CDR2 is SQIVND (reference sequence). V lost 5 bases, J lost 1 base, and 8 bases stayed unmatched.

This clonotype has just a few counts. This chain links TRBV15 with TRBJ1-5, with TRBD1 matching 10 bases. Germline V gene data show CDR1 as LNHNV and CDR2 as YYDKDF (reference sequence). This CDR3 has 15 amino acids. After removal of 5 bases from V and 11 bases from J, the junction contained 12 bases not matched to a gene. Here the CDR3 DNA reads TGTGCCACCAGCTCGACCGGGACAGGGGCCCGGGCCCAGCATTTT. Translation gives CATSSTGTGARAQHF.

The rearrangement links TRBV27 to TRBJ1-6; no reliable D call. The CDR3 has 16 residues. Germline V gene data show CDR1 as MNHEY and CDR2 as SMNVEV (reference sequence). Between the trimmed V and J ends, which lost 2 bases and 6 bases, there was a span of 14 bases. The CDR3 reads CASSLDNGAANSPLHF. The DNA for the CDR3 is TGTGCCAGCAGTTTAGACAACGGCGCAGCTAATTCACCCCTCCACTTT.

This clonotype was seen only a few times. The chain recombines TRBV20-1 with TRBJ1-4; maybe TRBD1 (5 bases). Germline V gene lookup returns CDR1 DFQATT and CDR2 SNEGSKA (reference sequence). V was clipped by 3 bases and J by 8 bases, with 16 bases between them. The length of the CDR3 is 14 residues. CDR3 sequence reads: CSARFPGTNEKLFF. Here the CDR3 DNA reads TGCAGTGCTAGGTTCCCCGGGACCAACGAAAAACTGTTTTTT.

The chain joins TRBV5-4 to TRBJ2-1; the D is unclear. The CDR3 is 8 residues long. Germline lookup yields CDR1 SGHNT and CDR2 YYREEE (reference sequence). V shed 10 bases and J shed 8 bases, with 4 bases lying between them. The CDR3 DNA is TGTGCCTGGGATGAGCAGTTCTTC. It yields the protein CAWDEQFF.

The rearrangement uses TRBV19 and TRBJ2-3, with D perhaps TRBD2 (5 bases). This CDR3 comprises 15 residues. Trimming removed 1 base at V and 4 bases at J, with 12 bases between. Germline CDR1 reads LNHDA; CDR2 reads SQIVND (reference sequence). The CDR3 nucleotides are TGTGCCAGTAGTATAGGTGGGGTGGAGGCAGATACGCAGTATTTT. Translation gives CASSIGGVEADTQYF. The full variable domain, its missing parts supplied by reference TRBV19 and TRBJ2-3, is DGGITQSPKYLFRKEGQNVTLSCEQNLNHDAMYWYRQDPGQGLRLIYYSQIVNDFQKGDIAEGYSVSREKKESFPLTVTSAQKNPTAFYLCASSIGGVEADTQYFGPGTRLTVL.

The V and J genes are TRBV2 and TRBJ1-2, with D perhaps TRBD1 (5 bases). Germline V CDR1 and CDR2: SNHLY, FYNNEI. The CDR3 consists of 12 residues. Trimming removed 11 bases from V and 4 bases from J, with 14 bases in between. The CDR3 reads CARGVSGYGYTF. In DNA, the CDR3 is TGTGCCCGGGGGGTTTCAGGCTATGGCTACACCTTC. The full variable domain, completed using reference TRBV2 and TRBJ1-2, is EPEVTQTPSHQVTQMGQEVILRCVPISNHLYFYWYRQILGQKVEFLVSFYNNEISEKSEIFDDQFSVERPDGSNFTLKIRSTKLEDSAMYFCARGVSGYGYTFGSGTRLTVV.

This sequence joins TRBV12-3 or TRBV12-4 and TRBJ1-1, with D possibly matching TRBD1 (5 bases). This CDR3 is 13 amino acids long. V lost 6 bases to trimming and J lost 2 bases, with 10 bases between them. The CDR3 is CASSQQDNTEAFF. The CDR3 DNA reads as TGTGCCAGCAGCCAACAGGATAACACTGAAGCTTTCTTT.

This clonotype came up a few times. The V call is TRBV20-1, the J call TRBJ2-3, with D perhaps TRBD1 or TRBD2 (5 bases each). There are 11 residues in the CDR3. The V gene lost 1 base and the J gene lost 6 bases, with 5 bases spanning the gap. Germline V gene data show CDR1 as DFQATT and CDR2 as SNEGSKA (reference sequence). The CDR3 DNA is TGCAGTGCTAGAGGGGACGATACGCAGTATTTT. Translated: CSARGDDTQYF.

V gene TRBV15 combines with J gene TRBJ2-7; D unresolved. The length of the CDR3 is 16 residues. The ends were cut back, 2 bases at V and 1 base at J, with 15 bases in the middle. The germline V gene encodes CDR1 LNHNV and CDR2 YYDKDF (reference sequence). The CDR3, as DNA: TGTGCCACCAGCAGATCCCCCCAGCGACAATCCTACGAGCAGTACTTC. This sequence encodes CATSRSPQRQSYEQYF.

This CDR3 reads CASSADRGNTGELFF. In DNA, the CDR3 is TGTGCCAGCAGTGCAGACAGGGGTAACACCGGGGAGCTGTTTTTT. The J gene is TRBJ2-2, the V gene TRBV6-1; 8 nucleotides align to TRBD1. Trimming cost V 4 bases and J 2 bases; bases outside gene matches: 3. This CDR3 is built from 15 residues. CDR1 MNHNS and CDR2 SASEGT come from the germline V gene.

The rearrangement links TRBV5-1 to TRBJ1-5; 7 positions match TRBD1. V trimming: 2 bases; J trimming: 2 bases; junction bases outside the gene matches: 4. Germline-derived CDR1 and CDR2 are SGHRS and YFSETQ. The CDR3 is made up of 15 amino acids. The CDR3 region has the DNA TGCGCCAGCAGCTTTAGGGGGCAAGGCAATCAGCCCCAGCATTTT. Protein: CASSFRGQGNQPQHF.

This chain joins TRBV7-9 and TRBJ2-2; D unclear. Trimming removed 1 base from V and 0 bases from J, with 6 bases in between. The CDR3 runs to 15 residues. Germline lookup yields CDR1 SEHNR and CDR2 FQNEAQ (reference sequence). The DNA of the CDR3 is TGTGCCAGCAGCTTAGTCCGAGCGAACACCGGGGAGCTGTTTTTT. It is translated as CASSLVRANTGELFF.

V gene TRBV7-9 combines with J gene TRBJ2-1, with D maybe TRBD2 (6 bases). V lost 4 bases, J lost 6 bases, and 10 bases lay in between. The CDR3 loop spans 13 amino acids. From germline, CDR1 is SEHNR and CDR2 FQNEAQ (reference sequence). CDR3: CASSSGTFNEQFF. CDR3 bases: TGTGCCAGCAGCTCCGGGACTTTCAATGAGCAGTTCTTC.

V gene TRBV20-1 combines with J gene TRBJ2-1, with 9 bases identical to TRBD2. V gave up 1 base and J gave up 8 bases; unmatched junction bases: 9. CDR1 DFQATT and CDR2 SNEGSKA come from the germline V gene (reference sequence). The CDR3 spans 15 residues. CDR3 amino acids: CSARVRRGGLYEQFF. In DNA, the CDR3 is TGCAGTGCTAGAGTTCGGCGGGGGGGCCTCTATGAGCAGTTCTTC.

This chain uses TRBV6-2 or TRBV6-3 with TRBJ1-1, with unresolved D. CDR1 is MNHEY, CDR2 SVGEGT, per germline. CDR3 length: 12 amino acids. V was pared by 2 bases and J by 4 bases, with 5 bases between. Here the CDR3 reads CASSYVGTEAFF. The CDR3 bases are TGTGCCAGCAGTTACGTTGGCACTGAAGCTTTCTTT.

V usage is TRBV2 and J usage is TRBJ1-1; perhaps TRBD1 as D (5 bases). CDR1 and CDR2 (germline): SNHLY, FYNNEI. CDR3 length: 13 amino acids. V was cut by 6 bases and J by 5 bases, with 13 bases left in between. As DNA, the CDR3 is TGTGCCAGCAGCCGGGGCAGCAGGACTGAAGCTTTCTTT. Its protein product is CASSRGSRTEAFF.

The rearrangement uses TRBV5-1 and TRBJ2-3; TRBD2 matches at 12 bases. Germline V gene lookup returns CDR1 SGHRS and CDR2 YFSETQ. Germline trimming cut 1 base from V and 4 bases from J; bases unmatched to any gene: 1. There are 15 residues in the CDR3. The CDR3: CASSLTSGRPDTQYF. In DNA, the CDR3 is TGCGCCAGCAGCTTGACTAGCGGGAGGCCAGATACGCAGTATTTT.

This chain uses TRBV11-2 with TRBJ2-5, with unresolved D. The CDR3 spans 13 residues. The germline gives CDR1 SGHAT, CDR2 FQNNGV. Trimming removed 5 bases from V and 7 bases from J, with 14 bases in between. The CDR3 DNA follows: TGTGCCAGCAGCCCCCGCGTTGGCGGGACCCAGTACTTC. Its protein is CASSPRVGGTQYF.

This clonotype was seen once. The CDR3 protein is CATRGTSGQETQYF. The CDR3 DNA is TGTGCCACCAGAGGGACATCGGGGCAAGAGACCCAGTACTTC. The genes are TRBV24-1 and TRBJ2-5; the D gene is possibly TRBD1 (6 bases). The ends were cut back, 7 bases at V and 2 bases at J, with 13 bases in the middle. Germline V lookup: CDR1 KGHDR, CDR2 SFDVKD. CDR3 length: 14 amino acids.

This rearrangement joins TRBV7-8 to TRBJ2-2; 12 bases match TRBD2. This CDR3 comprises 21 residues. Germline CDR1 reads SGHVS; CDR2 reads FQNEAQ. Trimming removed 1 base from V and 4 bases from J; junction bases left unmatched: 16. The CDR3 DNA sequence: TGTGCCAGCAGCTTAGAGGGGCGTCGACTAGCGGGAGCCTTTACCACCGGGGAGCTGTTTTTT. Encoded protein: CASSLEGRRLAGAFTTGELFF.

The V and J genes are TRBV27 and TRBJ2-3; no clear D gene. The CDR3 spans 16 residues. Germline loops: CDR1 MNHEY, CDR2 SMNVEV (reference sequence). The V gene lost 7 bases and the J gene lost 0 bases, with 17 bases spanning the gap. The CDR3: CASKYRPDFSTDTQYF. CDR3 in DNA: TGTGCCAGCAAATATCGTCCGGATTTTAGCACAGATACGCAGTATTTT.

In its sample, this clonotype was seen a few times. V gene TRBV7-9 combines with J gene TRBJ1-2, with TRBD1 matching over 7 bases. Per germline, CDR1 SEHNR and CDR2 FQNEAQ (reference sequence). The CDR3 is 13 residues long. The junction had 5 bases not matched to a gene; V was cut back by 6 bases and J by 4 bases. The DNA of the CDR3 is TGTGCCAGCAGGGAACAGGGGACCTATGGCTACACCTTC. This gives the protein CASREQGTYGYTF. The variable domain in full, completed from reference TRBV7-9 and TRBJ1-2, reads DTGVSQNPRHKITKRGQNVTFRCDPISEHNRLYWYRQTLGQGPEFLTYFQNEAQLEKSRLLSDRFSAERPKGSFSTLEIQRTEQGDSAMYLCASREQGTYGYTFGSGTRLTVV.

Only a few counts were recorded for this clonotype. The rearrangement joins TRBV7-2 to TRBJ1-6; D is uncertain. CDR3 length: 19 amino acids. Per germline, CDR1 SGHTA and CDR2 FQGNSA. V lost 2 bases and J lost 0, with 17 bases in between. This chain's CDR3 is CASSLNIDIISSYNSPLHF. In DNA form, the CDR3 reads TGTGCCAGCAGCTTAAACATCGACATTATAAGCTCCTATAATTCACCCCTCCACTTT.

The V gene is TRBV5-1, the J gene TRBJ2-3, with 9 positions matching TRBD2. The germline V gene has CDR1 SGHRS and CDR2 YFSETQ. This CDR3 region has 15 residues. Trimming at V came to 4 bases and at J to 2 bases, leaving 5 bases not matched to a gene. The CDR3 nucleotides are TGCGCCAGCAGCCTAGTAGCGGGGGTCACAGATACGCAGTATTTT. It translates to CASSLVAGVTDTQYF.

This clonotype was picked up a small number of times. V is TRBV20-1 and J is TRBJ2-1; a weak D match, TRBD2 (6 bases). Germline V CDR1 and CDR2: DFQATT, SNEGSKA (reference sequence). This CDR3 spans 11 amino acids. For the CDR3, the DNA is TGCGCAAATGGGGGGTTCAATGAGCAGTTCTTC. Protein: CANGGFNEQFF.

This sequence joins TRBV11-3 and TRBJ2-1; 7 positions match TRBD2. Trimming at V came to 0 bases and at J to 3 bases, leaving 5 bases not matched to a gene. Germline loops: CDR1 SGHNT, CDR2 YENEEA. This CDR3 region has 16 residues. DNA of the CDR3: TGTGCCAGCAGCTTAGATGGGACTACAGGCTACAATGAGCAGTTCTTC. Translated: CASSLDGTTGYNEQFF.

This clonotype was seen more than once but under ten times. The rearrangement uses TRBV20-1 and TRBJ1-2; the D is unclear. The CDR3 sequence is 12 residues long. Germline V lookup: CDR1 DFQATT, CDR2 SNEGSKA (reference sequence). V lost 5 bases and J 9 bases, leaving 16 bases between the germline ends. The CDR3 sequence is CSAPDGLVSYTF. CDR3 coding DNA: TGCAGTGCTCCGGACGGTTTAGTGAGCTACACCTTC.

The chain couples TRBV4-3 to TRBJ1-5; D uncertain. The CDR3 covers 15 residues. Germline values: CDR1 LGHNA, CDR2 YSLEER. Trimming removed 0 bases from V and 5 bases from J, with 11 bases in between. The CDR3 region has the DNA TGCGCCAGCAGCCAAGATGTCCGGGGTTATCAGCCCCAGCATTTT. Protein sequence: CASSQDVRGYQPQHF.

V is TRBV10-3 and J is TRBJ2-2, with a tentative D call TRBD2 (5 bases). Germline-derived CDR1 and CDR2 are ENHRY and SYGVKD. The CDR3 sequence is 14 residues long. V lost 2 bases and J 3 bases, leaving 7 bases between the germline ends. The DNA for the CDR3 is TGTGCCATCAGTGAGCTCGGGGACACCGGGGAGCTGTTTTTT. It yields the protein CAISELGDTGELFF.